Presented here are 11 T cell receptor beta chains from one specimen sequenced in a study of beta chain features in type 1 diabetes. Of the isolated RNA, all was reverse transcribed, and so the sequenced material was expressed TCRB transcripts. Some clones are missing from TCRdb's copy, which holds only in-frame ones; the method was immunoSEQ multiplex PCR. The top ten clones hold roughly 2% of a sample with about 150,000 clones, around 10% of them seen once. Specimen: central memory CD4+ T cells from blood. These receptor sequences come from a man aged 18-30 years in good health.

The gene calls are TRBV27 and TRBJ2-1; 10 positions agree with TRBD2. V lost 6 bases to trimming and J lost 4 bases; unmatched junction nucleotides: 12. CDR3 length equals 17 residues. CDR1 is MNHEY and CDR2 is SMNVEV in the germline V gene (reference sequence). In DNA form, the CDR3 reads TGTGCCAGCAGAGAGCGACCGGGACTAGCGTATTACAATGAGCAGTTCTTC. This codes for CASRERPGLAYYNEQFF.

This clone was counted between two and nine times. Here the CDR3 reads CASSNGQGMHEQYF. CDR3 DNA sequence: TGTGCCAGCAGTAATGGACAGGGTATGCACGAGCAGTACTTC. The V gene is TRBV6-5, the J gene TRBJ2-7; TRBD1 agrees at 8 bases. Unmatched junction bases numbered 8, after V lost 5 bases and J lost 5 bases. The CDR3 runs to 14 residues. CDR1 and CDR2 from the germline V gene are MNHEY and SVGAGI.

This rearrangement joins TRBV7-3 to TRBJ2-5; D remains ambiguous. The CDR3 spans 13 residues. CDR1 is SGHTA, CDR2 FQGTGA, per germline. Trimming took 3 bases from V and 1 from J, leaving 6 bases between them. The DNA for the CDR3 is TGTGCCAGCAGCTTCGACACCCAAGAGACCCAGTACTTC. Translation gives CASSFDTQETQYF.

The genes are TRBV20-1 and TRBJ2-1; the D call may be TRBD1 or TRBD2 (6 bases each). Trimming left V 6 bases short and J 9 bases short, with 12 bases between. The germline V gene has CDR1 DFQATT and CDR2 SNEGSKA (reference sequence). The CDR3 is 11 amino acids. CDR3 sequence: CSANTGAEQFF. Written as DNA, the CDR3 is TGCAGTGCCAATACGGGGGCTGAGCAGTTCTTC.

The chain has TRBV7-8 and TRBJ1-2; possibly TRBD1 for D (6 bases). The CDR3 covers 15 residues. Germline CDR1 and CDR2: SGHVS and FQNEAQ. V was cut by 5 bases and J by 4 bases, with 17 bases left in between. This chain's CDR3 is CASSPRRDTVYGYTF. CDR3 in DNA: TGTGCCAGCAGCCCCCGCAGGGACACCGTCTATGGCTACACCTTC.

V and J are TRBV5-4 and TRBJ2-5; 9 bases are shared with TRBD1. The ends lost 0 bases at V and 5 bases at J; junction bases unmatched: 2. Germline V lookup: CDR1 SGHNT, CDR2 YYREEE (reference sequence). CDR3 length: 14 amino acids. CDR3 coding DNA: TGTGCCAGCAGCTTGGGGACAGGGGTGGAGACCCAGTACTTC. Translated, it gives CASSLGTGVETQYF.

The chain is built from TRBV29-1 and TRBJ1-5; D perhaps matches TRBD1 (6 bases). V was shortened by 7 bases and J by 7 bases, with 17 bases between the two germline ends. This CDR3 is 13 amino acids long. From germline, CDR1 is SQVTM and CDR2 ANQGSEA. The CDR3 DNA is TGCAGCGCTGTGCAGGGGATGAACCAGCCCCAGCATTTT. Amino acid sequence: CSAVQGMNQPQHF.

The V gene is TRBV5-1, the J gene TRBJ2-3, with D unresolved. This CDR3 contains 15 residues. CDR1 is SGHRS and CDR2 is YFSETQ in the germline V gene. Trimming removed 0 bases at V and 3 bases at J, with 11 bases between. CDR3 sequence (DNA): TGCGCCAGCAGCTTGGGCGTAGCAGAAACAGATACGCAGTATTTT. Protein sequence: CASSLGVAETDTQYF.

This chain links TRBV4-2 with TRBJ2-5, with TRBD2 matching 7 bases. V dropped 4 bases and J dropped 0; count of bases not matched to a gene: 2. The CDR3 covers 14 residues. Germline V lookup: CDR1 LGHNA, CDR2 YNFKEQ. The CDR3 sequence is CASSRGTNQETQYF. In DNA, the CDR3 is TGTGCCAGCAGCCGCGGGACTAACCAAGAGACCCAGTACTTC.

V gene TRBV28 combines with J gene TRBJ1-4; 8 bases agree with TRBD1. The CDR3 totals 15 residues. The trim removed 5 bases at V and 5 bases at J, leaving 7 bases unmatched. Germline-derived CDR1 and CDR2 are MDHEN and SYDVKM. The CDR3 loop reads CASSPLTGANEKLFF. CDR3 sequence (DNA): TGTGCCAGCAGTCCCTTGACAGGGGCAAATGAAAAACTGTTTTTT.

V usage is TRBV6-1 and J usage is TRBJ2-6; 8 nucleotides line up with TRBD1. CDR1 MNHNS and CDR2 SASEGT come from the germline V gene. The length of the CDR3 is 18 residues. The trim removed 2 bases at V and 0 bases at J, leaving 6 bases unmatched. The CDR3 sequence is CASSETGGPSSGANVLTF. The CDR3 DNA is TGTGCCAGCAGTGAAACAGGGGGACCGAGCTCTGGGGCCAACGTCCTGACTTTC.